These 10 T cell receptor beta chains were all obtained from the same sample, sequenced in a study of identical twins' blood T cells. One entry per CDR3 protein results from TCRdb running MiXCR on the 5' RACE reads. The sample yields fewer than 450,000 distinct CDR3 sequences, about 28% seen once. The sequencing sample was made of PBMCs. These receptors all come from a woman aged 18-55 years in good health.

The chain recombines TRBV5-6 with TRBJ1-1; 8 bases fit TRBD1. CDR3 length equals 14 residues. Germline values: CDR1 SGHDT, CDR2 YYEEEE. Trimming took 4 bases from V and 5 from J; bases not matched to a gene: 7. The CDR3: CASSLTGVETEAFF. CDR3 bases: TGTGCCAGCAGCCTGACAGGGGTTGAAACTGAAGCTTTCTTT. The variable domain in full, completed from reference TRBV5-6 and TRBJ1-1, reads DAGVTQSPTHLIKTRGQQVTLRCSPKSGHDTVSWYQQALGQGPQFIFQYYEEEERQRGNFPDRFSGHQFPNYSSELNVNALLLGDSALYLCASSLTGVETEAFFGQGTRLTVV.

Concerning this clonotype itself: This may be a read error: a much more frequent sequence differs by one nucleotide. CDR3 in DNA: TGTGCCAGCAGCGCCCCGGTACAGGAGCCCTACGAGCAGTACTTC. Protein sequence: CASSAPVQEPYEQYF. This chain connects TRBV9 to TRBJ2-7; the D gene is possibly TRBD1 (5 bases). V was clipped by 3 bases and J by 2 bases, with 15 bases between them. The CDR3 has 15 amino acids. CDR1 SGDLS and CDR2 YYNGEE come from the germline V gene.

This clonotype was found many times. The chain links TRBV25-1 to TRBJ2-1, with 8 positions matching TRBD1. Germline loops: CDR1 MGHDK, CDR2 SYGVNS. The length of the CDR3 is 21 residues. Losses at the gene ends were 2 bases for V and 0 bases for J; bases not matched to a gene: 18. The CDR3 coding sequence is TGTGCCAGCAGTGAAACTCCGACAGGGGCGGCGCCTTCCCACTCCTACAATGAGCAGTTCTTC. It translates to CASSETPTGAAPSHSYNEQFF.

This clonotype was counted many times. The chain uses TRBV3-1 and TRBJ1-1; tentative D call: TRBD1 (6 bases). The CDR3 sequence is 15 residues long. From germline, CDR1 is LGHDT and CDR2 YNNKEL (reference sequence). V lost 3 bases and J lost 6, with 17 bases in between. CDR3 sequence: CASSQLHRDSSEAFF. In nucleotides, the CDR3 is TGTGCCAGCAGCCAGCTCCACAGGGACTCTTCTGAAGCTTTCTTT. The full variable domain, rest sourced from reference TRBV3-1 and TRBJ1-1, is DTAVSQTPKYLVTQMGNDKSIKCEQNLGHDTMYWYKQDSKKFLKIMFSYNNKELIINETVPNRFSPKSPDKAHLNLHINSLELGDSAVYFCASSQLHRDSSEAFFGQGTRLTVV.

As DNA, the CDR3 is TGCGCCAGCAGCCAAGATCTGGCTCTAGCGGGAGGGCCAAGCTCCTACAATGAGCAGTTCTTC. This sequence encodes CASSQDLALAGGPSSYNEQFF. V and J are TRBV4-1 and TRBJ2-1; TRBD2 agrees at 12 bases. There are 21 residues in the CDR3. The ends lost 0 bases at V and 0 bases at J; junction bases unmatched: 12. Germline CDR1 MGHRA, CDR2 YSYEKL.

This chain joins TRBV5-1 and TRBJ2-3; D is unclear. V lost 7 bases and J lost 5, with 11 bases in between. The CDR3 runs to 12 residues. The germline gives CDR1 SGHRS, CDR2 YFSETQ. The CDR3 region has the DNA TGCGCCAGCGGACCCGCCGGAGATACGCAGTATTTT. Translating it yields CASGPAGDTQYF. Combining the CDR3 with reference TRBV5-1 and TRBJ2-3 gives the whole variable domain KAGVTQTPRYLIKTRGQQVTLSCSPISGHRSVSWYQQTPGQGLQFLFEYFSETQRNKGNFPGRFSGRQFSNSRSEMNVSTLELGDSALYLCASGPAGDTQYFGPGTRLTVL.

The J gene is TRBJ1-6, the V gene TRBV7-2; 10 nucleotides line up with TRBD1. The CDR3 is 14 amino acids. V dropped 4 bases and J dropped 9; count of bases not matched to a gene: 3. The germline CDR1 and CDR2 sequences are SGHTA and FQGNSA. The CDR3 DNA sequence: TGTGCCAGCAGCTCGGGACAGGGGAGTTCACCCCTCCACTTT. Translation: CASSSGQGSSPLHF.

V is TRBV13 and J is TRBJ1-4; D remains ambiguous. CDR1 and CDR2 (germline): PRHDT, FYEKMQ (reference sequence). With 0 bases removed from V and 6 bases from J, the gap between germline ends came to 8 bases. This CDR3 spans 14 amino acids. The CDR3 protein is CASSLGPLDEKLFF. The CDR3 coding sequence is TGTGCCAGCAGCTTAGGCCCCTTGGATGAAAAACTGTTTTTT.

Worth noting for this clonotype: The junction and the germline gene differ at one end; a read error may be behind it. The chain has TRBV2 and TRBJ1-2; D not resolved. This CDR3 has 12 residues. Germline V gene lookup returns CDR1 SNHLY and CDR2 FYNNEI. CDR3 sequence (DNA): TGTGCCAGCAAGCATCCTAACTATGGCTACGCCTTC. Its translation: CASKHPNYGYAF.

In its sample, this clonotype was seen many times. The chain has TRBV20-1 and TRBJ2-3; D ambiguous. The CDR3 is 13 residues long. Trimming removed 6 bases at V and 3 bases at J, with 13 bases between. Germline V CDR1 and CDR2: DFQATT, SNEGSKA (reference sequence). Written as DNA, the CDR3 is TGCAGTGCGTGGGCCGGAGTTACAGATACGCAGTATTTT. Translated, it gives CSAWAGVTDTQYF.